Following are 16 T cell receptor beta chains from one sample sequenced in a study of OX40 agonist ivuxolimab in advanced cancers. The protocol was immunoSEQ multiplex PCR, while the TCRdb copy is restricted to in-frame clones and leaves out a portion. Among under 70,000 clones listed, roughly 86% were seen once. Sequencing used CD4+ or CD8+ T cells sorted from blood, obtained in a trial of the OX40 agonist ivuxolimab. The origin of the receptors is an adult with an advanced solid tumor such as melanoma, head and neck, liver or kidney cancer.

Here the CDR3 DNA reads TGTGCCAGCAGTAGTTCCCGGACAGGGGGCAGGTCTGGAAACACCATATATTTT. It translates to CASSSSRTGGRSGNTIYF. The chain combines TRBV28 with TRBJ1-3; 11 bases map to TRBD1. Germline CDR1 and CDR2: MDHEN and SYDVKM. The J segment lost 1 base and the V segment lost 5 bases, leaving 10 bases of the junction unmatched. The CDR3 sequence is 18 residues long.

This clone was seen just once. This sequence joins TRBV7-2 and TRBJ1-1; D remains unclear. Trimming removed 5 bases at V and 5 bases at J, with 21 bases between. This CDR3 is 16 amino acids long. CDR1 is SGHTA, CDR2 FQGNSA, per germline. CDR3: CASSPGLRSIETEAFF. The CDR3 DNA follows: TGTGCCAGCAGCCCCGGATTAAGGTCAATAGAGACTGAAGCTTTCTTT.

The V and J genes are TRBV28 and TRBJ1-4, with D perhaps matching TRBD1 (5 bases). The V gene's germline CDR1 is MDHEN and CDR2 SYDVKM. Between the trimmed V and J ends, which lost 7 bases and 5 bases, there was a span of 20 bases. CDR3 length: 16 amino acids. CDR3 amino acids: CASTTGLLAGNEKLFF. The DNA for the CDR3 is TGTGCCAGCACCACGGGGCTGCTGGCCGGGAATGAAAAACTGTTTTTT.

V gene TRBV4-3 combines with J gene TRBJ2-1; possibly TRBD2 for D (6 bases). V lost 0 bases to trimming and J lost 9 bases, with 9 bases between them. The CDR3 spans 13 residues. Germline loops: CDR1 LGHNA, CDR2 YSLEER. DNA for the CDR3: TGCGCCAGCAGCCAAGAGAATAGCGGTGAGCAGTTCTTC. Encoded protein: CASSQENSGEQFF.

This clone was observed a handful of times. This chain uses TRBV10-3 with TRBJ1-4; 10 nucleotides line up with TRBD1. The CDR3 spans 15 residues. The germline V gene has CDR1 ENHRY and CDR2 SYGVKD. The junction had 3 bases not matched to a gene; V was cut back by 2 bases and J by 6 bases. The CDR3 bases are TGTGCCATCAGTGAGACCGGGACAGGGGATGAAAAACTGTTTTTT. It yields the protein CAISETGTGDEKLFF.

This clone was recorded once. The chain carries TRBV5-4 and TRBJ2-1; D gene unclear. V shed 4 bases and J shed 9 bases, with 11 bases lying between them. The CDR3 has 12 residues. From germline, CDR1 is SGHNT and CDR2 YYREEE (reference sequence). CDR3 sequence reads: CASSPTVGEQFF. DNA of the CDR3: TGTGCCAGCAGCCCGACTGTGGGTGAGCAGTTCTTC.

This chain uses TRBV5-6 with TRBJ2-7; D uncertain. The CDR3 consists of 11 residues. V was clipped by 0 bases and J by 11 bases, with 9 bases between them. Germline CDR1 is SGHDT and CDR2 is YYEEEE. CDR3 in DNA: TGTGCCAGCAGCTTGGATTCTCGGGAGTACTTC. Its protein is CASSLDSREYF. The whole variable domain, remainder taken from reference TRBV5-6 and TRBJ2-7, is DAGVTQSPTHLIKTRGQQVTLRCSPKSGHDTVSWYQQALGQGPQFIFQYYEEEERQRGNFPDRFSGHQFPNYSSELNVNALLLGDSALYLCASSLDSREYFGPGTRLTVT.

The chain recombines TRBV6-5 with TRBJ1-2; the D gene is possibly TRBD1 (6 bases). The CDR3 has 14 residues. The V and J ends lost 2 bases and 4 bases respectively, with 11 bases between them. Germline CDR1 MNHEY, CDR2 SVGAGI. Here the CDR3 reads CASSYEGGGYGYTF. The CDR3 DNA sequence: TGTGCCAGCAGTTACGAGGGGGGGGGCTATGGCTACACCTTC.

The V call is TRBV10-3, the J call TRBJ2-1; the D gene is possibly TRBD2 (6 bases). CDR3 length: 18 amino acids. The V gene's germline CDR1 is ENHRY and CDR2 SYGVKD. V gave up 2 bases and J gave up 2 bases, with 19 bases separating them. The CDR3 loop reads CAISELLAVGATYNEQFF. DNA for the CDR3: TGTGCCATCAGTGAGCTATTAGCGGTCGGAGCCACCTACAATGAGCAGTTCTTC.

The rearrangement joins TRBV28 to TRBJ2-3; tentative D call: TRBD1 (5 bases). The germline V gene encodes CDR1 MDHEN and CDR2 SYDVKM. V was cut by 5 bases and J by 4 bases, with 13 bases left in between. The CDR3 runs to 14 residues. The CDR3 reads CASSDVGEPDTQYF. Written as DNA, the CDR3 is TGTGCCAGCAGTGATGTAGGGGAACCAGATACGCAGTATTTT.

The chain uses TRBV5-8 and TRBJ2-2; 15 bases are shared with TRBD2. The CDR3 contains 16 residues. Per germline, CDR1 SGHTS and CDR2 YDEGEE. Trimming cost V 4 bases and J 5 bases; bases outside gene matches: 3. The CDR3 DNA follows: TGTGCCAGCAGCAGTGGACTAGCGGGAGGGACCGGGGAGCTGTTTTTT. This gives the protein CASSSGLAGGTGELFF.

This clone was recorded a few times. J is TRBJ1-1 and V is TRBV6-1, with D unresolved. The CDR3 is 13 amino acids. Trimming removed 4 bases at V and 4 bases at J, with 10 bases between. CDR1 and CDR2 from the germline V gene are MNHNS and SASEGT. The CDR3 DNA sequence: TGTGCCAGCAGTGTTAAGGGTACCACTGAAGCTTTCTTT. It specifies CASSVKGTTEAFF.

The chain uses TRBV15 and TRBJ2-7; D not certain. Trimming removed 5 bases from V and 4 bases from J, with 9 bases in between. The length of the CDR3 is 12 residues. Germline V gives CDR1 LNHNV, CDR2 YYDKDF (reference sequence). This chain's CDR3 is CATSSPGYEQYF. DNA for the CDR3: TGTGCCACCAGCTCCCCCGGGTACGAGCAGTACTTC.

The chain couples TRBV29-1 to TRBJ1-1; a weak D match, TRBD1 (5 bases). This CDR3 comprises 16 residues. Trimming cost V 4 bases and J 1 base, with 19 bases left between them. Germline loops: CDR1 SQVTM, CDR2 ANQGSEA. DNA of the CDR3: TGCAGCGTTGTCCGACTGGGCGGACAATCGAACACTGAAGCTTTCTTT. The encoded protein is CSVVRLGGQSNTEAFF.

This sequence joins TRBV11-2 and TRBJ2-3; D might be TRBD2 (5 bases). The CDR3 extends over 14 amino acids. Looked up from germline, CDR1 is SGHAT and CDR2 is FQNNGV. Trimming took 7 bases from V and 3 from J, leaving 14 bases between them. CDR3 residues: CASTDSALTDTQYF. The CDR3 DNA sequence: TGTGCCAGCACGGACTCTGCGTTAACAGATACGCAGTATTTT.

The genes are TRBV11-2 and TRBJ2-1; 7 bases are a match to TRBD1. The CDR3 is 16 amino acids. The V segment lost 4 bases and the J segment 1 base; nucleotides outside the gene matches: 7. Germline V lookup: CDR1 SGHAT, CDR2 FQNNGV. DNA for the CDR3: TGTGCCAGCAGCTGGGACAGCCTTTCTTCCTACAATGAGCAGTTCTTC. Translated, it gives CASSWDSLSSYNEQFF.